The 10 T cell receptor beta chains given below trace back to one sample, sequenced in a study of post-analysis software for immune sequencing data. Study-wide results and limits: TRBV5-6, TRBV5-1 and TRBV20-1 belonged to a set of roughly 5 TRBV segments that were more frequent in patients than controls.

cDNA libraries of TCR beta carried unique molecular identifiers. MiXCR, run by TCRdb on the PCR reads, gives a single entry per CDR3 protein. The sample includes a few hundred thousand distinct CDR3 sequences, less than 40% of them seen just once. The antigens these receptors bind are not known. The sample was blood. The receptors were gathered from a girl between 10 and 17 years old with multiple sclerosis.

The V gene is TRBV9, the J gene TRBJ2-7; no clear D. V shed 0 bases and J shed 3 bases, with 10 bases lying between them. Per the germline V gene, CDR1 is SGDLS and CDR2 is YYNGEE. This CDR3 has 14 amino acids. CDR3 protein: CASSVGRTVYEQYF. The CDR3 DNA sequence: TGTGCCAGCAGCGTAGGTAGAACGGTCTACGAGCAGTACTTC.

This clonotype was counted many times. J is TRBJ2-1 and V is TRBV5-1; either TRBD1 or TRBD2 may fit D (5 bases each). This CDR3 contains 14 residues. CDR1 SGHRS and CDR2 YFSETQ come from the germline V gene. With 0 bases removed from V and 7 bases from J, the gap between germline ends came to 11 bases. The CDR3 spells CASSLGQGPNEQFF. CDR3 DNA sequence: TGCGCCAGCAGCTTGGGCCAGGGACCTAATGAGCAGTTCTTC.

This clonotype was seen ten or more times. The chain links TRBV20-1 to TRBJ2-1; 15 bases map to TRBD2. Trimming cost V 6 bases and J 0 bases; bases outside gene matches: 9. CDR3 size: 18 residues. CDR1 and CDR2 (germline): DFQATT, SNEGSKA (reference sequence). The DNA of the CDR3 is TGCAGTGCCGCGGGACTAGCGGGAGGTCTGATCTCCTACAATGAGCAGTTCTTC. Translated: CSAAGLAGGLISYNEQFF.

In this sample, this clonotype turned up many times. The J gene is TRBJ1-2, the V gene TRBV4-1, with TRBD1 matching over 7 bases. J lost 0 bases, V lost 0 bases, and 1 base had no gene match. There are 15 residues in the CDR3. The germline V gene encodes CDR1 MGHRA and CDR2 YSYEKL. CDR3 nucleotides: TGCGCCAGCAGCCAAGACGGGACAGCTAACTATGGCTACACCTTC. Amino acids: CASSQDGTANYGYTF.

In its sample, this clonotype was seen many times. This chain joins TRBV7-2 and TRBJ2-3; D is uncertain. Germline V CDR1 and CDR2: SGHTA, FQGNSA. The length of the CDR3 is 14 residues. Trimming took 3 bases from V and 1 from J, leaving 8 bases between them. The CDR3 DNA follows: TGTGCCAGCAGCTTCAGGCACGGCACAGATACGCAGTATTTT. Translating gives CASSFRHGTDTQYF.

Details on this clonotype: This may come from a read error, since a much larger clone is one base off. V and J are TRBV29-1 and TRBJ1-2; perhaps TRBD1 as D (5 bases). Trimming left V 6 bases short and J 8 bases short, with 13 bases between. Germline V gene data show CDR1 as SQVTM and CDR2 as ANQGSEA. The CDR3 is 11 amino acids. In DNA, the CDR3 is TGCAGCGTCGTGATAGGGGAGGGCTACACCTTC. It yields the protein CSVVIGEGYTF.

The CDR3, as DNA: TGTGCCAGCAGCTTAAATATGTACCCGTGGGCTAGCGGCCCGATGTACAATGAGCAGTTCTTC. Protein product: CASSLNMYPWASGPMYNEQFF. V gene TRBV11-2 combines with J gene TRBJ2-1; 7 bases map to TRBD2. With 2 bases clipped from V and 4 bases from J, the junction kept 23 bases outside the gene matches. CDR1 is SGHAT and CDR2 is FQNNGV in the germline V gene. CDR3 length: 21 residues.

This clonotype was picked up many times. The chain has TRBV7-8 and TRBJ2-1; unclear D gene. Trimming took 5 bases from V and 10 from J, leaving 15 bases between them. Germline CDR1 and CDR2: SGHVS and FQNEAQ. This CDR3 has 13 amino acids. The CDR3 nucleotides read TGTGCCAGCAGCCCGGAGATCCACGGGGAGCAGTTCTTC. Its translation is CASSPEIHGEQFF.

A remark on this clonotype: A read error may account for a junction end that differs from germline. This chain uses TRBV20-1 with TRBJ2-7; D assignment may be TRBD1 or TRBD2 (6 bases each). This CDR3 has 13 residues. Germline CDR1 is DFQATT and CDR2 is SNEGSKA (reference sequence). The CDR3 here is CSARGGSSCEQYF. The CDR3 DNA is TGCAGTGCTAGGGGGGGCAGCTCCTGCGAGCAGTACTTC.

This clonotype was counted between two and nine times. Here the CDR3 reads CSTRTGDGDTGELFF. CDR3 nucleotide sequence: TGCAGCACAAGGACAGGCGATGGGGACACCGGGGAGCTGTTTTTT. This sequence joins TRBV29-1 and TRBJ2-2, with 7 bases lining up with TRBD1. The junction had 12 bases not matched to a gene; V was cut back by 8 bases and J by 3 bases. Germline V CDR1 and CDR2: SQVTM, ANQGSEA. The CDR3 has 15 residues.